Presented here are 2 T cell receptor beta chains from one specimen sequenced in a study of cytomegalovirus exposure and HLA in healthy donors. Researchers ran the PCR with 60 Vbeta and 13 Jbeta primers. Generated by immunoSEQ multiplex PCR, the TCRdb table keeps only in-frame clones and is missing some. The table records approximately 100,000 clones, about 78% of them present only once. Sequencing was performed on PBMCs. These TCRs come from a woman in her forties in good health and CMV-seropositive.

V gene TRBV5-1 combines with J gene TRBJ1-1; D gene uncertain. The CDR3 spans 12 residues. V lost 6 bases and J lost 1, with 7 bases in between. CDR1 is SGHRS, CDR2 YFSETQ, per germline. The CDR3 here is CASTSQNTEAFF. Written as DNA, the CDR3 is TGCGCCAGCACCAGTCAGAACACTGAAGCTTTCTTT.

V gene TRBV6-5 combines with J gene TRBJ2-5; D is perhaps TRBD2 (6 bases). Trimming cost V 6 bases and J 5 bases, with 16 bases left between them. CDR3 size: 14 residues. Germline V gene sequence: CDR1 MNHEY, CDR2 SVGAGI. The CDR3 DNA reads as TGTGCCAGCAGAAAAGGGCTAGCGAAGGAGACCCAGTACTTC. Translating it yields CASRKGLAKETQYF.